This is a list of T cell receptor beta chains from one sample in a study of T cell changes during pregnancy in multiple sclerosis. Sequencing used immunoSEQ multiplex PCR; TCRdb keeps in-frame clones, though not all of them. Among 45,000 or so clones listed, about 91% were seen once. The source material was CD8+ T cells from peripheral blood mononuclear cells, sampled after pregnancy. These receptors originate from a female donor with multiple sclerosis, enrolled in a pregnancy study. The CDR3 runs from the conserved cysteine through the conserved F or W. A D gene is named only where the DNA matches it firmly. For some rows the clone size is stated as once, few or many, or as a class when expanded; others skip it.

d_call j_call v_call clone_size cdr3_nt cdr3_aa
- TRBJ2-3 TRBV19 - TGTGCCAGTAGTTACGGTCAGGGGACAGATACGCAGTATTTT CASSYGQGTDTQYF
- TRBJ1-6 TRBV27 - TGTGCCAGCAGTTTCAAGGGTGCAGGGAATTCACCCCTCCACTTT CASSFKGAGNSPLHF
- TRBJ1-1 TRBV7-8 - TGTGCCAGCAGCCCCGGGGGACTGGCCACTGAAGCTTTCTTT CASSPGGLATEAFF
TRBD1 TRBJ1-2 TRBV4-1 - TGCGCCAGCAGCCAAGTGGGGACAGGGGGCCTCGACTATGGCTACACCTTC CASSQVGTGGLDYGYTF
- TRBJ1-5 TRBV5-6 - TGTGCCAGCAGCTTGGCGAGGCATAGCAATCAGCCCCAGCATTTT CASSLARHSNQPQHF
TRBD1 TRBJ1-1 TRBV7-8 - TGTGCCAGCAGCTTAGACATCGGGTTGGGGGACAGTGAAGCTTTCTTT CASSLDIGLGDSEAFF
TRBD1 TRBJ2-7 TRBV6-1 once TGTGCCAGCAGTGAAGAGGGACAGGGGAAGTACGAGCAGTACTTC CASSEEGQGKYEQYF
- TRBJ1-4 TRBV4-2 - TGTGCCAGCAGCCTGGGCTTCTTCGCAACTAATGAAAAACTGTTTTTT CASSLGFFATNEKLFF
- TRBJ2-3 TRBV27 - TGTGCCAGCAGTTTATGGCCGTTGGGGACTGGCGCCGGGATTGGCACAGATACGCAGTATTTT CASSLWPLGTGAGIGTDTQYF
- TRBJ1-2 TRBV7-2 - TGTGCCAGCAGCTTAGTTTTAGGTGTCCGCGCTCTAGGTGGCTACACCTTC CASSLVLGVRALGGYTF
- TRBJ2-1 TRBV5-4 - TGTGCCAGCAGCCAGGAATTCGGGACACCTAATGAGCAGTTCTTC CASSQEFGTPNEQFF
- TRBJ2-5 TRBV4-2 - TGTGCCAGCAGCCAAGGAAGGAGGGGGGGTAGGGAGACCCAGTACTTC CASSQGRRGGRETQYF
- TRBJ1-2 TRBV4-3 - TGCGCCAGCAGCCCCGGGAGGGACTCCTCTTATGGCTACACCTTC CASSPGRDSSYGYTF
- TRBJ2-5 TRBV7-6 once TGTGCCAGCAGCTTAGCCTGGAGGGACCAAGAGACCCAGTACTTC CASSLAWRDQETQYF
- TRBJ2-6 TRBV9 - TGTGCCAGCAGCGGACAACAGGCAGGGTTCAACGTCCTGACTTTC CASSGQQAGFNVLTF
TRBD1 TRBJ2-6 TRBV28 - TGTGCCATTGGGGGGTTACCGGGACAGGGGGGGACTGGGGCCAACGTCCTGACTTTC CAIGGLPGQGGTGANVLTF
- TRBJ1-1 TRBV27 - TGTGCCAGCAGTTTCGGTGTGGGGCCGAACACTGAAGCTTTCTTT CASSFGVGPNTEAFF
- TRBJ2-2 TRBV19 - TGTTCCGTCCGGGTGTCCGTAACCGGGGAGCTGTTTTTT CSVRVSVTGELFF
- TRBJ1-4 TRBV11-2 - TGTGCCAGCAGCTTAGATATCTTCGCGGCCCTCGGTGAAAAACTGTTTTTT CASSLDIFAALGEKLFF
- TRBJ2-7 TRBV7-9 - TGTGCCAGCAGCCCCCCAACCTACGAGCAGTACTTC CASSPPTYEQYF
- TRBJ2-7 TRBV5-5 - TGTGCCAGCAGCCAAGATCAGCCTAGCGAGCCCTACGAGCAGTACTTC CASSQDQPSEPYEQYF
- TRBJ1-2 TRBV5-1 - TGCGCCAGCAGCTTATTGAGCGGGGGCTACACCTTC CASSLLSGGYTF